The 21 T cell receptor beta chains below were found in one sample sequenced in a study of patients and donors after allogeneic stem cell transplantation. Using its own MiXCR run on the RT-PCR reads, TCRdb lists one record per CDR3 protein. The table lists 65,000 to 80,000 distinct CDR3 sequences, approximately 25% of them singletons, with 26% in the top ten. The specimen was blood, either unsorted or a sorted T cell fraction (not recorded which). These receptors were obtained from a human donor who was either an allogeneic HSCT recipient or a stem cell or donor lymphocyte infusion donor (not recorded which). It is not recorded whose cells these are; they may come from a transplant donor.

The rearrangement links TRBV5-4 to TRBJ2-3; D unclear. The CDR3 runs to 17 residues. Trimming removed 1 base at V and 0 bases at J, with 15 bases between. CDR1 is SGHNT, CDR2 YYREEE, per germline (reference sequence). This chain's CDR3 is CASSLKQHGYSTDTQYF. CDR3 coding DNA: TGTGCCAGCAGCTTGAAACAGCACGGCTATAGCACAGATACGCAGTATTTT.

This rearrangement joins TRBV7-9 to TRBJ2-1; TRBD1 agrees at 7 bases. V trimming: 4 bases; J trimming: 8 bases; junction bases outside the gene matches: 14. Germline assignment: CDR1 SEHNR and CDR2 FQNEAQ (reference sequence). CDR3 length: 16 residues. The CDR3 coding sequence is TGTGCCAGCAGCTCCCATGAGGGGGCGCGCATTGATGAGCAGTTCTTC. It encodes CASSSHEGARIDEQFF. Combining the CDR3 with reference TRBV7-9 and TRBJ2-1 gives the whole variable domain DTGVSQNPRHKITKRGQNVTFRCDPISEHNRLYWYRQTLGQGPEFLTYFQNEAQLEKSRLLSDRFSAERPKGSFSTLEIQRTEQGDSAMYLCASSSHEGARIDEQFFGPGTRLTVL.

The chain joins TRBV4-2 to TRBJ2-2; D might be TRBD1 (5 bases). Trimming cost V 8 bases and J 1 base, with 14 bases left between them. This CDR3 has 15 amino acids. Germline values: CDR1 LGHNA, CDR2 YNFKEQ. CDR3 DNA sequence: TGTGCCAGCCAGAAGGGTAGGGGGAACACCGGGGAGCTGTTTTTT. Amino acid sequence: CASQKGRGNTGELFF.

The CDR3 sequence is CSVDSWAGITDTQYF. The CDR3 DNA sequence: TGCAGCGTTGATTCGTGGGCAGGTATCACAGATACGCAGTATTTT. This chain connects TRBV29-1 to TRBJ2-3; no reliable D call. V lost 3 bases and J lost 2, with 15 bases in between. The CDR3 is made up of 15 amino acids. In germline, CDR1 is SQVTM, CDR2 ANQGSEA.

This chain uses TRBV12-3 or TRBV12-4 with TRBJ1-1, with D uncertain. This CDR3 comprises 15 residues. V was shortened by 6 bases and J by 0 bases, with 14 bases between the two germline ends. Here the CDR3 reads CASRRMLRLNTEAFF. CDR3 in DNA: TGTGCCAGCAGACGGATGTTGAGGTTGAACACTGAAGCTTTCTTT.

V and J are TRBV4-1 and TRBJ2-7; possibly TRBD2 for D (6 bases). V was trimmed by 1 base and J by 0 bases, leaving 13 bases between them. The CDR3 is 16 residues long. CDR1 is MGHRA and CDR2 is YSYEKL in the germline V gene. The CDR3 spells CASSQVVAVSSYEQYF. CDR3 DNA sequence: TGCGCCAGCAGCCAAGTCGTAGCGGTAAGCTCCTACGAGCAGTACTTC.

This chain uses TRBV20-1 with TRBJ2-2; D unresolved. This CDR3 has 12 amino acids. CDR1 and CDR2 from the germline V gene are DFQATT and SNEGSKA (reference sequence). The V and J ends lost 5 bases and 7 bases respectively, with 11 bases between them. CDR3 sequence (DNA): TGCAGTGCTTTATCTTTGGGCGGGGAGCTGTTTTTT. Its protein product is CSALSLGGELFF.

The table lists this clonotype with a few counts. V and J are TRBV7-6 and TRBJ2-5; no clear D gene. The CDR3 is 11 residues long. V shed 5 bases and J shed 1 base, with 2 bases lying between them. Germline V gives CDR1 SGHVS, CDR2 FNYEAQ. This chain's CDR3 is CASSAQETQYF. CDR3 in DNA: TGTGCCAGCAGCGCCCAAGAGACCCAGTACTTC.

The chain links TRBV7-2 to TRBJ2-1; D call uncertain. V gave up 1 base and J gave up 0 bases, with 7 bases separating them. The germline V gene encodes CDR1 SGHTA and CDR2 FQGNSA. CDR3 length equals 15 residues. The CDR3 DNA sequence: TGTGCCAGCAGCTTAGGGCTGAGCTCCTACAATGAGCAGTTCTTC. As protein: CASSLGLSSYNEQFF. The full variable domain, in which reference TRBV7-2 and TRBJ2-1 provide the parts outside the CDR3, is GAGVSQSPSNKVTEKGKDVELRCDPISGHTALYWYRQSLGQGLEFLIYFQGNSAPDKSGLPSDRFSAERTGGSVSTLTIQRTQQEDSAVYLCASSLGLSSYNEQFFGPGTRLTVL.

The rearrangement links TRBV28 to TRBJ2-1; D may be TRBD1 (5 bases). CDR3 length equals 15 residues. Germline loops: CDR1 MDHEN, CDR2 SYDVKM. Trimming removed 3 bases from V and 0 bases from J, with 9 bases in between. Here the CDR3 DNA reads TGTGCCAGCAGTTTCGACAGTTCCTCCTACAATGAGCAGTTCTTC. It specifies CASSFDSSSYNEQFF.

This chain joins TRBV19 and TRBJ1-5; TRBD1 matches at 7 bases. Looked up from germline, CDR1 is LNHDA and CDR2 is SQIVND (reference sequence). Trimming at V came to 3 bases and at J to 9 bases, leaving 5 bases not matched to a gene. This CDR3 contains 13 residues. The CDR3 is CASSIERTGPQHF. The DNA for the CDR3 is TGTGCCAGTAGTATCGAAAGGACAGGGCCCCAGCATTTT. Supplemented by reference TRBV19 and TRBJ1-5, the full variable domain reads DGGITQSPKYLFRKEGQNVTLSCEQNLNHDAMYWYRQDPGQGLRLIYYSQIVNDFQKGDIAEGYSVSREKKESFPLTVTSAQKNPTAFYLCASSIERTGPQHFGDGTRLSIL.

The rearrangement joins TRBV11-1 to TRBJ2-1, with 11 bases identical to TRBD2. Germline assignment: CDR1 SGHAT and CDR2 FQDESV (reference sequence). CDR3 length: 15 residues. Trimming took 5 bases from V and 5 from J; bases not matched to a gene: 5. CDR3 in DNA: TGTGCCAGCAGCCAAGGGACTAGCGGAGACAATGAGCAGTTCTTC. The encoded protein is CASSQGTSGDNEQFF.

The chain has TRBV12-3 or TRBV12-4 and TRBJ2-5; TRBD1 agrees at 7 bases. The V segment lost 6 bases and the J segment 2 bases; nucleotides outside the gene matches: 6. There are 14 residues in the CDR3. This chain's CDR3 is CASSLGQAQETQYF. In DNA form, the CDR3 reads TGTGCCAGCAGCCTCGGACAGGCACAAGAGACCCAGTACTTC.

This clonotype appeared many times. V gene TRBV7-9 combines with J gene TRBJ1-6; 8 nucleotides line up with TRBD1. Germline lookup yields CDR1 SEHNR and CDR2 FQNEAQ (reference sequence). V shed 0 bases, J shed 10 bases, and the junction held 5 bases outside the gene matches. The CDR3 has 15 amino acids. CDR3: CASSLAGQGASPLHF. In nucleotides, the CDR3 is TGTGCCAGCAGCTTAGCTGGTCAGGGGGCCTCACCCCTCCACTTT.

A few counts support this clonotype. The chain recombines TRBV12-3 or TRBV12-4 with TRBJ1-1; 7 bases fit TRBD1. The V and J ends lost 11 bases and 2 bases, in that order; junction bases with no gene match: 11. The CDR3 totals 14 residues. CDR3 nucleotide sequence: TGTGCCTCCTGGGGTGGGACAGCAAACACTGAAGCTTTCTTT. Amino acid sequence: CASWGGTANTEAFF.

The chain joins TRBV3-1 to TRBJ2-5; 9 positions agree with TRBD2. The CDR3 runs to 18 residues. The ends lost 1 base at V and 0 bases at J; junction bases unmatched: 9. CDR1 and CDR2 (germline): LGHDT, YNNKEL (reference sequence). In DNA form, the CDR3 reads TGTGCCAGCAGCCAAGTGTTTAGCGGGGGAACTTACCAAGAGACCCAGTACTTC. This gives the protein CASSQVFSGGTYQETQYF.

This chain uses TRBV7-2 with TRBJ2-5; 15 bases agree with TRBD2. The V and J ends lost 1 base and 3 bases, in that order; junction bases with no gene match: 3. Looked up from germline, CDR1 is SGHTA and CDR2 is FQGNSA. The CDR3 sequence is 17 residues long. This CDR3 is CASSLEGLAGGKETQYF. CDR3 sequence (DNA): TGTGCCAGCAGCTTAGAGGGACTAGCGGGGGGTAAAGAGACCCAGTACTTC.

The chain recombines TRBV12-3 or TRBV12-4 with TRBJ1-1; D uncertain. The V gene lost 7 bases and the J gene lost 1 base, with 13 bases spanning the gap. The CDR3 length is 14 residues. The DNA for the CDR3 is TGTGCCAGCAATTTCGACCTGGGGAACACTGAAGCTTTCTTT. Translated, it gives CASNFDLGNTEAFF.

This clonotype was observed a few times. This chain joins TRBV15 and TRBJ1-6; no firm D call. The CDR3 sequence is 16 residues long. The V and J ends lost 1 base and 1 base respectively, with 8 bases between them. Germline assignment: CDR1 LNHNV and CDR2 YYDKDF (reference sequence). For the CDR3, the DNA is TGTGCCACCAGCAGAGCCGGAATTTCCTATAATTCACCCCTCCACTTT. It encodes CATSRAGISYNSPLHF.

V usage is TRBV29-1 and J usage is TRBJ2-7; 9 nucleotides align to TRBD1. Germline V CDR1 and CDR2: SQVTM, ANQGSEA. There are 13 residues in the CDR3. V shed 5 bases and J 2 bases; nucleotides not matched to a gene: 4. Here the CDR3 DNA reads TGCAGCGTTCAACAGGGGGCTACCTACGAGCAGTACTTC. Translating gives CSVQQGATYEQYF.

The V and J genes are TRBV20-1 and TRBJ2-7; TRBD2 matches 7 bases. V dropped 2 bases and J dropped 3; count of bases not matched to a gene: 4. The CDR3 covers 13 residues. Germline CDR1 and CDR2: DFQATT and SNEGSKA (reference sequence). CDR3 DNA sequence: TGCAGTGCTAGACCCGGACTAGTCTACGAGCAGTACTTC. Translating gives CSARPGLVYEQYF.